This T cell receptor beta chain was sequenced during a study of blood T cells in healthy people across ages. Per germline, CDR1 DFQATT and CDR2 SNEGSKA (reference sequence). CDR3 length equals 13 residues. Trimming removed 1 base at V and 7 bases at J, with 10 bases between. PCR was performed a second time for roughly 7 to 12 cycles using a sample-barcoded 5' primer and a J-beta primer mix. TCRdb fed the 5' RACE reads into MiXCR, producing one record per CDR3 protein. This table holds about 640,000 distinct CDR3 sequences, under 70% found once. The study's findings and limits: Whereas aged donors had fewer naive CD4+ cells, long-lived donors had more of them and higher diversity.

On this clonotype itself: The antigen is undetermined.

This chain links TRBV20-1 with TRBJ1-4, with TRBD1 as a possible D gene (6 bases). The receptor comes from a man aged 55 to 69 in good health. The material sequenced was blood. CDR3 sequence reads: CSARASRGEKLFF. CDR3 coding DNA: TGCAGTGCTAGAGCCTCCAGGGGTGAAAAACTGTTTTTT.